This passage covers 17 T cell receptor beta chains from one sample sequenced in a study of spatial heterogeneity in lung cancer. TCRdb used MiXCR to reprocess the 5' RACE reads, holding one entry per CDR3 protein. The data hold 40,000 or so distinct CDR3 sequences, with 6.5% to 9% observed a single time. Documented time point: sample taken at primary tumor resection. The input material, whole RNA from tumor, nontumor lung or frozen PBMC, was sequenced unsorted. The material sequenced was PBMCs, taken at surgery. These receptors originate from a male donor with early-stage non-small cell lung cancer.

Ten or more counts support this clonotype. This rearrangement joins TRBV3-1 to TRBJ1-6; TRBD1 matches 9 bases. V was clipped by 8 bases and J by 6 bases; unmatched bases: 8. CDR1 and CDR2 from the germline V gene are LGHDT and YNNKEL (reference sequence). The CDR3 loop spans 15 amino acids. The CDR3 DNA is TGTGCCAGCGGCGGACAGGGGCGAGCTAATTCACCCCTCCACTTT. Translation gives CASGGQGRANSPLHF.

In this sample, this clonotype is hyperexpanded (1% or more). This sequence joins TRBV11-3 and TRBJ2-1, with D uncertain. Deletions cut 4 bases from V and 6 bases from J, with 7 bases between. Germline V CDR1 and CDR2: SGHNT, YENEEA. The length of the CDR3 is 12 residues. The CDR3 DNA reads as TGTGCCAGCAGCTCTTGGGTCAATGAGCAGTTCTTC. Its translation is CASSSWVNEQFF.

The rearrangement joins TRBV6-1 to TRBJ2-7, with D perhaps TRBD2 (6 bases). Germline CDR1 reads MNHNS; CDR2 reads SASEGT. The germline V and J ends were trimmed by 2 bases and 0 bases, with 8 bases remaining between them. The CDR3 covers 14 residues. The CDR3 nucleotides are TGTGCCAGCAGTGAATGGGAGGACTCCTACGAGCAGTACGTC. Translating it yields CASSEWEDSYEQYV.

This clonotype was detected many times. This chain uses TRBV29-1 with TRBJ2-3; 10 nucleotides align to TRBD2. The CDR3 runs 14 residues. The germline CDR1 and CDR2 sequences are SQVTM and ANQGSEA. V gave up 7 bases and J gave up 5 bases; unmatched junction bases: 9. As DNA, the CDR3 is TGCAGCGCCGCAGGGACTAGCGCTAAAGATACGCAGTATTTT. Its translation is CSAAGTSAKDTQYF.

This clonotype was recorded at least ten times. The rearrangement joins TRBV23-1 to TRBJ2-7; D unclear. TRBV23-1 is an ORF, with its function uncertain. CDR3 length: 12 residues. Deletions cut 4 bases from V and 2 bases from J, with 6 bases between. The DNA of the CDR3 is TGCGCCAGCAGTCTCCTCCCCTACGAGCAGTACTTC. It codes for CASSLLPYEQYF.

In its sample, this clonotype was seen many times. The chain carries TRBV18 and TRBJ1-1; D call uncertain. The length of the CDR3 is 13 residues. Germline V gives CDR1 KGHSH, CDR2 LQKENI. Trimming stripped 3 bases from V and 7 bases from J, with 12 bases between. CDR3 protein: CASSPPAESEAFF. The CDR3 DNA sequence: TGTGCCAGCTCACCCCCGGCGGAGAGTGAAGCTTTCTTT.

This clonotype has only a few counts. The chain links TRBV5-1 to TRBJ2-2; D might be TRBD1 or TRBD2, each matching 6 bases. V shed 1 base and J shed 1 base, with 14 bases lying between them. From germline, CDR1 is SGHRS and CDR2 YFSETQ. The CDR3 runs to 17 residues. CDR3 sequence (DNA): TGCGCCAGCAGCTTGCTCAACGGGGGCGTGAACACCGGGGAGCTGTTTTTT. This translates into CASSLLNGGVNTGELFF.

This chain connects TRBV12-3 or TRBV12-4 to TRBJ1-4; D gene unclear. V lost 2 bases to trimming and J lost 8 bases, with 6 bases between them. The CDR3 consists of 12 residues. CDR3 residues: CASSLTEEKLFF. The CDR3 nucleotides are TGTGCCAGCAGTTTAACGGAAGAAAAACTGTTTTTT.

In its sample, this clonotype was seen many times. CDR3 amino acids: CASSLNFGVETQYF. In DNA form, the CDR3 reads TGTGCCAGCAGCTTGAATTTTGGGGTGGAGACCCAGTACTTC. The genes are TRBV5-5 and TRBJ2-5, with D uncertain. The germline V gene has CDR1 SGHKS and CDR2 YYEKEE (reference sequence). The CDR3 consists of 14 residues. Trimming cost V 1 base and J 5 bases, with 12 bases left between them.

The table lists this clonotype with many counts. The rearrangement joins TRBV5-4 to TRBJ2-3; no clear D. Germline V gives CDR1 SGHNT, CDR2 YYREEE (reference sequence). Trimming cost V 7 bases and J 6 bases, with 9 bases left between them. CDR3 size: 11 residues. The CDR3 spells CASAIMDTQYF. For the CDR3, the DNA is TGTGCCAGCGCTATTATGGATACGCAGTATTTT.

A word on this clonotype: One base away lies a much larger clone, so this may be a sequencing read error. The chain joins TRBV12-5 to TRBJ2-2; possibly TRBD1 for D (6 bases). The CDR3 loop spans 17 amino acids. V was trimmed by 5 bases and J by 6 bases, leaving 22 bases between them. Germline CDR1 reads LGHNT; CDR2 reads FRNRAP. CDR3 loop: CASGQITGSSFPGELFF. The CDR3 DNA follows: TGTGCTAGTGGTCAAATTACAGGGTCGTCCTTCCCCGGGGAGCTGTTTTTT. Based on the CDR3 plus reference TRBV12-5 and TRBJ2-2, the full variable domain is DARVTQTPRHKVTEMGQEVTMRCQPILGHNTVFWYRQTMMQGLELLAYFRNRAPLDDSGMPKDRFSAEMPDATLATLKIQPSEPRDSAVYFCASGQITGSSFPGELFFGEGSRLTVL.

Here the CDR3 reads CASGTDQTYEQYF. For the CDR3, the DNA is TGTGCCAGCGGGACGGACCAAACCTACGAGCAGTACTTC. The genes are TRBV6-2 or TRBV6-3 and TRBJ2-7; D possibly uses TRBD1 or TRBD2 (5 bases each). This CDR3 is 13 amino acids long. V was trimmed by 8 bases and J by 2 bases, leaving 13 bases between them. In germline, CDR1 is MNHEY, CDR2 SVGEGT.

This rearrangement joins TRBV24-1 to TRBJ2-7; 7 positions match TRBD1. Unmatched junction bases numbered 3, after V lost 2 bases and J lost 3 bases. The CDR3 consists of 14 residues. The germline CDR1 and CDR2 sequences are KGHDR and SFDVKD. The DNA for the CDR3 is TGTGCCACCAGTGATTCAGGGACAGTCTACGAGCAGTACTTC. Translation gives CATSDSGTVYEQYF.

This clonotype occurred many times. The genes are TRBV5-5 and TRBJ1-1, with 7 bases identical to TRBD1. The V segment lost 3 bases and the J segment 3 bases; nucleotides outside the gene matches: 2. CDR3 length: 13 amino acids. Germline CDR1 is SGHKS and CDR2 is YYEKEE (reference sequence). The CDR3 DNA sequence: TGTGCCAGCAGCTACCAGGGGGACACTGAAGCTTTCTTT. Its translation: CASSYQGDTEAFF.

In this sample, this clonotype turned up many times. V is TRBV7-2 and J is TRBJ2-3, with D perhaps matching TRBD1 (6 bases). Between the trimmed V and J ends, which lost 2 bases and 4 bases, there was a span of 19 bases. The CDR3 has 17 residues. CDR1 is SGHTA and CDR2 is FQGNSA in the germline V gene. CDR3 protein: CASSLRWGRGKADTQYF. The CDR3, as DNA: TGTGCCAGCAGCTTAAGGTGGGGGCGCGGAAAAGCAGATACGCAGTATTTT.

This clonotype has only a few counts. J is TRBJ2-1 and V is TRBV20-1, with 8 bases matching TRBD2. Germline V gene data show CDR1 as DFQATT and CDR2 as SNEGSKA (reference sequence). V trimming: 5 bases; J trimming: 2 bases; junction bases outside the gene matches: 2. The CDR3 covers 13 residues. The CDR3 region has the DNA TGCAGTGCTCTGCGGGGGGCCTACAATGAGCAGTTCTTC. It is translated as CSALRGAYNEQFF.

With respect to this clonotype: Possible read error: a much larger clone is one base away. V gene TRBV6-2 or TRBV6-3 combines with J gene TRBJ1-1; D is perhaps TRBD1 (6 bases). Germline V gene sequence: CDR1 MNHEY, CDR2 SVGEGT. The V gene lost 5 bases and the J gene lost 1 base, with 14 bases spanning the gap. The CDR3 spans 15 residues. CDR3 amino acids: CASSNVRTENTEAFF. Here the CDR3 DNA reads TGTGCCAGCAGTAACGTCCGGACAGAGAACACTGAAGCTTTCTTT.